This TCR beta chain is from a study of early T cells in non-severe SARS-CoV-2 infection (dated by TCRdb to the early 2020s). In the study overall: Because TCR sequencing relied on bulk RNA taken from unsorted whole blood, pairing of alpha and beta chains was not possible.

Library generation was performed with 5' RACE. Data came from a NextSeq 500. Unique molecular identifiers were attached to individual cDNA molecules in the TCR library protocol so that sequencing error and PCR bias could be corrected. Both TCR alpha and beta chains were sequenced, and tight co-correlation was observed between alpha and beta sequence abundances in each sample. Processing in the source paper ran as follows. Decombinator V4 was used to annotate the V gene, J gene and CDR3 of the TCR sequences. Expanded TCRs were defined as changing significantly between any two time points under a Poisson model with p below 0.0001. Abundances of TCRs were expressed as counts per million after normalisation to the total number of TCRs sequenced in each sample. TRAV1-2 paired with TRAJ12, TRAJ20 or TRAJ33 defined MAIT TCRs, while TRAV10 paired with TRAJ18 defined iNKT TCRs. VDJdb, accessed 1 November 2021, was searched for CMV, EBV and SARS-CoV-2 annotated TCRs, with TCRs annotated for multiple antigens excluded. TCRdb reprocessing: public reads trimmed at Q25 with fastp, clones called with MiXCR, in-frame beta chains kept. Each entry is one CDR3 protein sequence, shown with its most common DNA and genes. TCRdb, not the authors, supplied the V and J calls. The sample contains 80,000 to 100,000 distinct CDR3 sequences, approximately 15% of them found a single time. The ten top clones hold around 7% of the sample.

General conclusions and limits of the study: VDJdb matching was skewed toward anti-spike CD8 responses and likely underestimated virus-specific expansions, missing private and CD4 specificities.

A case-control design nested within a healthcare worker cohort in London, UK, was used, with weekly nasopharyngeal swab PCR tests and blood sampling performed. Healthcare workers were recruited during the week of the UK lockdown, between 23 and 31 March 2020, and followed weekly for up to roughly 15 weeks. On this clonotype itself: The specificity of this receptor is unknown. No base-level quality is on record; no much larger clone is a single base apart.

Trimming takes 3 bases off V and 8 bases off J; junction bases not matched to a gene: 4. The cysteine opens and the phenylalanine closes a CDR3 of 13 amino acids. Here the CDR3 DNA is all that survives: 39 bases in frame from base 1. The chain uses TRBV12-3 or TRBV12-4 and TRBJ1-5; the junction holds 7 bases that match TRBD1. The clonotype comes from an adult who was a healthcare worker with PCR-confirmed SARS-CoV-2 infection or an uninfected control (not recorded which). Material for sequencing was whole blood. The DNA sequence is as follows: TGTGCCAGCAGTTTTGGGCAGGGGGAGCCCCAGCATTTT. Its translation is CASSFGQGEPQHF.